Included here is one T cell receptor (beta chain) sequence, with context. Its antigen is as yet unknown. Per germline, CDR1 LGHNA and CDR2 YSLEER. CDR3 length: 12 amino acids. V was shortened by 0 bases and J by 9 bases, with 9 bases between the two germline ends. Brentuximab vedotin exposure varied among the patients, all of whom had relapsed after autologous stem cell transplantation. Clones were read by immunoSEQ multiplex PCR, and TCRdb kept only the in-frame ones, dropping some. The sample records 12,000 to 15,000 clones, about 83% being singletons. These data belong to a study of PD-1 blockade in classical Hodgkin lymphoma. Study-wide points: Healthy donors reportedly exceeded newly diagnosed patients in baseline TCR diversity.

This specimen consisted of peripheral blood mononuclear cells (PBMCs), obtained before the second cycle of nivolumab. The genes are TRBV4-3 and TRBJ2-7; tentatively, D is TRBD1 (5 bases). The TCR sequence derives from a human donor with classical Hodgkin lymphoma. The CDR3 loop reads CASSQDPGMQYF. CDR3 in DNA: TGCGCCAGCAGCCAAGATCCAGGGATGCAGTACTTC.